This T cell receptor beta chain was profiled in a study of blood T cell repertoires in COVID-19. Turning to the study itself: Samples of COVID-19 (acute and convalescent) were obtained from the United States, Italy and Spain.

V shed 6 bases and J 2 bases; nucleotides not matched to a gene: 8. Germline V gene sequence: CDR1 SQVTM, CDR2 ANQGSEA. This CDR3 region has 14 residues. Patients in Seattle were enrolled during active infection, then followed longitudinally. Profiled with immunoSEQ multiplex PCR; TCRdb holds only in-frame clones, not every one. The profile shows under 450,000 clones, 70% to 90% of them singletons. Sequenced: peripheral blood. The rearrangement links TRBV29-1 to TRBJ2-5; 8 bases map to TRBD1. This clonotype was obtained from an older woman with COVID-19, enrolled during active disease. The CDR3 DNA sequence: TGCAGCGTCCGACCGGACAGGGATCAAGAGACCCAGTACTTC. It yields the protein CSVRPDRDQETQYF.